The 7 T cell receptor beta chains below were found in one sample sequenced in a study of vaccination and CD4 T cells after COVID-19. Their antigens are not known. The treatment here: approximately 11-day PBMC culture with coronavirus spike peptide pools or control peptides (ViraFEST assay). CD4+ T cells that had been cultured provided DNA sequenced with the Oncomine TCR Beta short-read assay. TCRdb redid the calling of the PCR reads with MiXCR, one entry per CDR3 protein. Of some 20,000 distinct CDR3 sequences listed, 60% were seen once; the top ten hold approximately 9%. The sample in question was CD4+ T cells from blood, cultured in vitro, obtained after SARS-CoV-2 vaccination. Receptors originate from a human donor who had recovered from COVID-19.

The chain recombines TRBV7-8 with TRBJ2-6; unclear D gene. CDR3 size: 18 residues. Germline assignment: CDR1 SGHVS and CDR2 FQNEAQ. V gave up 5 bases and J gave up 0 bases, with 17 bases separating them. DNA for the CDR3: TGTGCCAGCAGCCCCGCCGGGCTAGACCTCTCTGGGGCCAACGTCCTGACTTTC. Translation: CASSPAGLDLSGANVLTF. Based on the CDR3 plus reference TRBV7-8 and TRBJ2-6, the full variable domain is GAGVSQSPRYKVAKRGQDVALRCDPISGHVSLFWYQQALGQGPEFLTYFQNEAQLDKSGLPSDRFFAERPEGSVSTLKIQRTQQEDSAVYLCASSPAGLDLSGANVLTFGAGSRLTVL.

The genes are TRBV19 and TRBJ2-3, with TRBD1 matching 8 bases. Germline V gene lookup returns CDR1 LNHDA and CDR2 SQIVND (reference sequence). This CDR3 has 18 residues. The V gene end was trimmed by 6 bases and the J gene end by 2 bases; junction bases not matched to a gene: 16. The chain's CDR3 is CASSKRAGQGPLTDTQYF. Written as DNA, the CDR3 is TGTGCCAGTAGCAAAAGGGCTGGACAGGGACCCCTCACAGATACGCAGTATTTT.

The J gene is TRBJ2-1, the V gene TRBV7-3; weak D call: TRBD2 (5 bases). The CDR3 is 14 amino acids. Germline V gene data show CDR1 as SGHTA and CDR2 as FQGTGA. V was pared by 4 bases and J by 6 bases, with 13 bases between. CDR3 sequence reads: CASSSLSGINEQFF. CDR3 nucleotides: TGTGCCAGCAGCTCCCTTTCGGGAATCAATGAGCAGTTCTTC. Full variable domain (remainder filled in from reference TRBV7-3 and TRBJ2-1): GAGVSQTPSNKVTEKGKYVELRCDPISGHTALYWYRQSLGQGPEFLIYFQGTGAADDSGLPNDRFFAVRPEGSVSTLKIQRTERGDSAVYLCASSSLSGINEQFFGPGTRLTVL.

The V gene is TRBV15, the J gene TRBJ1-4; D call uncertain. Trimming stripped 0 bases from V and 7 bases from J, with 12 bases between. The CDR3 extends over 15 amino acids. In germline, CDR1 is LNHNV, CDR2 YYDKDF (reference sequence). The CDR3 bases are TGTGCCACCAGCAGAGACGCTGGGGAGGGTGAAAAACTGTTTTTT. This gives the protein CATSRDAGEGEKLFF.

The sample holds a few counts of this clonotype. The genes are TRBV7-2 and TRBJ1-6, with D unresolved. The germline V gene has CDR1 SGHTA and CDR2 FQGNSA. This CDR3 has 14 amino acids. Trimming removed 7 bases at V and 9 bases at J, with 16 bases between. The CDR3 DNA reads TGTGCCAGCAAGGGCGGAACGGGCCCTTCACCCCTCCACTTT. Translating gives CASKGGTGPSPLHF.

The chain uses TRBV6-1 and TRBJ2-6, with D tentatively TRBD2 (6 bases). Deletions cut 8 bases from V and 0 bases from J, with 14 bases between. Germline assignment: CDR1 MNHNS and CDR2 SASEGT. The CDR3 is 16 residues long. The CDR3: CASGRDSSSGANVLTF. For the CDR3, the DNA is TGTGCCAGCGGCCGGGACTCCTCCTCTGGGGCCAACGTCCTGACTTTC.

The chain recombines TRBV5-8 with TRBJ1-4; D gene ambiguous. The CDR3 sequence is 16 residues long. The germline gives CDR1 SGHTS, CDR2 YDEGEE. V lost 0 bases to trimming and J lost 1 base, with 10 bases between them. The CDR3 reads CASSLARGRTNEKLFF. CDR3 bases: TGTGCCAGCAGCTTGGCCCGGGGTAGAACTAATGAAAAACTGTTTTTT. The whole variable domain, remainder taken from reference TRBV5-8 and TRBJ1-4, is EAGVTQSPTHLIKTRGQQATLRCSPISGHTSVYWYQQALGLGLQFLLWYDEGEERNRGNFPPRFSGRQFPNYSSELNVNALELEDSALYLCASSLARGRTNEKLFFGSGTQLSVL.